This T cell receptor beta chain was identified during a study of regulatory T cells in long-lasting Graves disease. Study as a whole: In persistent Graves' disease, antithyroid drugs had been taken for over 5 years and TSH receptor antibodies stayed positive.

The time point is: persistent/refractory GD, antithyroid drugs over 5 years with positive TRAb. From RNA extracted from PBMCs, the TCR library was made. The germline CDR1 and CDR2 sequences are SGHAT and FQNNGV. This CDR3 contains 13 residues. The J segment lost 5 bases and the V segment lost 7 bases, leaving 3 bases of the junction unmatched. General study results and limits: The study found TRBV28, TRBJ1-2 and TRBJ2-5 favored in persistent disease.

Construction of TCR beta libraries relied on iRepertoire HTBI primers and on Arm-PCR targeting CDR3 regions. In the study's own analysis: Samples jointly harbored 55 to 75 TRBV and over 13 TRBJ segments. Using its own MiXCR run on the multiplex PCR reads, TCRdb lists one record per CDR3 protein. These V and J calls originate from TCRdb's pipeline instead of the authors' own analysis. Here the sample spans around 460,000 distinct CDR3 sequences, about a fifth being singletons. At least ten counts were recorded for this clonotype. What it binds is not known. The V and J genes are TRBV11-2 and TRBJ2-7; 12 nucleotides match TRBD2. The receptor comes from a female donor with Graves disease. The input for sequencing was peripheral blood mononuclear cells (PBMCs), taken when the disease was refractory, from a patient treated with antithyroid drugs. The CDR3 protein is CASKRTSGNEQYF. DNA of the CDR3: TGTGCCAGCAAAAGGACTAGCGGGAACGAGCAGTACTTC.